This is a list of T cell receptor beta chains from one sample in a study of OX40 agonist ivuxolimab in advanced cancers. The method was immunoSEQ multiplex PCR; TCRdb's version includes in-frame clones alone and lacks a portion of them. The sample yields tens of thousands of clones, 84% seen once. Sample: CD4+ or CD8+ T cells sorted from blood, taken in a trial of the OX40 agonist ivuxolimab. The receptors come from an adult with an advanced solid tumor such as melanoma, head and neck, liver or kidney cancer. Each CDR3 is given with its conserved first and last residue. The D gene is left open where the match is weak. Rows give clone size only sometimes, using once, few, many, or a class for an expanded clone.

V,size,J,D,DNA,CDR3
TRBV5-1,.,TRBJ2-1,TRBD2,TGCGCCAGCAGCTCCCGAACCTCCCTGGCGGGGGGGGGCAACAATGAGCAGTTCTTC,CASSSRTSLAGGGNNEQFF
TRBV7-8,.,TRBJ2-5,.,TGTGCCAGCATTAAGGGTGGCAATCAAGAGACCCAGTACTTC,CASIKGGNQETQYF
TRBV11-2,.,TRBJ2-5,.,TGTGCCAGCAGCTTAGAGTTCGGGGAGACCCAGTACTTC,CASSLEFGETQYF
TRBV5-8,.,TRBJ1-6,.,TGTGCCAGCAGCTTGGGGAAAGGGTCACCCCTCCACTTT,CASSLGKGSPLHF
TRBV4-3,few,TRBJ1-5,TRBD1,TGCGCCAGCAGCCAAGGCCGGGACAGGGGATGGCCCCAGCATTTT,CASSQGRDRGWPQHF
TRBV10-3,.,TRBJ2-2,TRBD1,TGTGCCATCAGTGAGTCGGCGACAGGGAGTGCGAACACCGGGGAGCTGTTTTTT,CAISESATGSANTGELFF
TRBV18,.,TRBJ1-5,.,TGTGCCAGCTCACAGGCCGCAATCGCGGAGCCCCAGCATTTT,CASSQAAIAEPQHF
TRBV18,.,TRBJ2-5,.,TGTGCCAGCTCACCCGGGACCCAAGAGACCCAGTACTTC,CASSPGTQETQYF
TRBV28,.,TRBJ1-5,.,TGTGCCAGCAGCCGACCCGTAGGCAATCAGCCCCAGCATTTT,CASSRPVGNQPQHF
TRBV7-6,.,TRBJ2-5,TRBD1,TGTGCCAGCAGCCCTGGGACAGGGATAGAGACCCAGTACTTC,CASSPGTGIETQYF
TRBV5-1,.,TRBJ1-1,TRBD1,TGCGCCAGCAGCTTCGGGACAGGGGACACTGAAGCTTTCTTT,CASSFGTGDTEAFF
TRBV11-2,.,TRBJ2-3,.,TGTGCCAGCAGAAACATCCGGGACAGCACAGATACGCAGTATTTT,CASRNIRDSTDTQYF
TRBV7-2,.,TRBJ2-2,.,TGTGCCAGCACCCCCCGGGCCCTCACCGGGGAGCTGTTTTTT,CASTPRALTGELFF
TRBV30,.,TRBJ1-2,TRBD1,TGTGCCTGTCCCGGGACAGATGGCTACACCTTC,CACPGTDGYTF
TRBV6-8,.,TRBJ1-2,.,TGTGCCAGCAGTCTGGGGGTGGGCGGCTACACCTTC,CASSLGVGGYTF
TRBV19,.,TRBJ1-2,.,TGTGCCAGTAGCCCGCCAACAGGAAACGGCTACACCTTC,CASSPPTGNGYTF
TRBV4-2,once,TRBJ1-1,.,TGTGCCAGCAGCCAGATAGACAGGCAGAACACTGAAGCTTTCTTT,CASSQIDRQNTEAFF
TRBV28,.,TRBJ2-2,.,TGTGCCAGCAGTGTCGTCACTACGGACACCGGGGAGCTGTTTTTT,CASSVVTTDTGELFF
TRBV7-2,.,TRBJ1-1,.,TGTGCCAGCCAAACCGACAGCTCCAGAGGCACTGAAGCTTTCTTT,CASQTDSSRGTEAFF
TRBV11-3,few,TRBJ1-1,TRBD1,TGTGCCAGCAGCGTAAGGACAGGGGCTGAAGCTTTCTTT,CASSVRTGAEAFF
TRBV19,.,TRBJ1-5,.,TGTGCCAGTAGTACAGGGGAAGGACAGCCCCAGCATTTT,CASSTGEGQPQHF
TRBV18,.,TRBJ1-1,.,TGTGCCAGCTCACGTACAGGGTTAGAGGGAACTGAAGCTTTCTTT,CASSRTGLEGTEAFF
TRBV19,.,TRBJ2-5,.,TGTGCCAGTAGTTCCCAGGCAGGGATAGAGACCCAGTACTTC,CASSSQAGIETQYF
TRBV7-2,.,TRBJ1-1,TRBD1,TGTGCCAGCAGCTTCCTTTTAGTTAGGACAGGGGCAAACACTGAAGCTTTCTTT,CASSFLLVRTGANTEAFF